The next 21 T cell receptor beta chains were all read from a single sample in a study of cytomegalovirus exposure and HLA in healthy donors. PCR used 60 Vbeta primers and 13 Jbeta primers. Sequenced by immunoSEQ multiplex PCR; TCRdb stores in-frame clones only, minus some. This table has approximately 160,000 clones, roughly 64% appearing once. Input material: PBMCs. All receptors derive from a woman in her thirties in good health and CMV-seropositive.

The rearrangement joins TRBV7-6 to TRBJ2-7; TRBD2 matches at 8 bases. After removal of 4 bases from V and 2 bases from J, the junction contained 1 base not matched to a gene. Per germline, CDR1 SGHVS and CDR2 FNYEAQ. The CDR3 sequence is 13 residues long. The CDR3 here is CASSYSGTYEQYF. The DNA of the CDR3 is TGTGCCAGCAGCTATAGCGGGACCTACGAGCAGTACTTC.

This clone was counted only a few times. The CDR3 here is CASNHRTGQEQYF. The CDR3 DNA reads as TGTGCCAGCAACCACCGGACAGGGCAGGAGCAGTACTTC. The chain carries TRBV25-1 and TRBJ2-7; 8 bases map to TRBD1. The CDR3 loop spans 13 amino acids. With 7 bases clipped from V and 7 bases from J, the junction kept 9 bases outside the gene matches. CDR1 and CDR2 (germline): MGHDK, SYGVNS.

The CDR3 loop is CASSRDRYYEQYF. The DNA for the CDR3 is TGTGCCAGCAGCAGAGACAGGTACTACGAGCAGTACTTC. The chain has TRBV7-2 and TRBJ2-7; possibly TRBD1 for D (6 bases). Trimming shortened V by 5 bases and J by 3 bases, and 11 bases separated the two germline ends. The germline CDR1 and CDR2 sequences are SGHTA and FQGNSA. The CDR3 consists of 13 residues. The complete variable domain, with remaining parts taken from reference TRBV7-2 and TRBJ2-7, reads GAGVSQSPSNKVTEKGKDVELRCDPISGHTALYWYRQSLGQGLEFLIYFQGNSAPDKSGLPSDRFSAERTGGSVSTLTIQRTQQEDSAVYLCASSRDRYYEQYFGPGTRLTVT.

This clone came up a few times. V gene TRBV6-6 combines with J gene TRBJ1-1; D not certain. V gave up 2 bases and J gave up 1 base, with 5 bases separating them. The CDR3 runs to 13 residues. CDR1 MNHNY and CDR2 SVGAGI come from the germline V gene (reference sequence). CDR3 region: CASSYVWNTEAFF. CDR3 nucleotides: TGTGCCAGCAGTTACGTCTGGAACACTGAAGCTTTCTTT.

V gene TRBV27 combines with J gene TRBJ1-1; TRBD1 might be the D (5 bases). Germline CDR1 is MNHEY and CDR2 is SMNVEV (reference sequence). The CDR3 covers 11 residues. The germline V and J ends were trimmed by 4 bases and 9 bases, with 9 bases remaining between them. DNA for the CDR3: TGTGCCAGCAGTTCGGACAACCAAGCTTTCTTT. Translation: CASSSDNQAFF.

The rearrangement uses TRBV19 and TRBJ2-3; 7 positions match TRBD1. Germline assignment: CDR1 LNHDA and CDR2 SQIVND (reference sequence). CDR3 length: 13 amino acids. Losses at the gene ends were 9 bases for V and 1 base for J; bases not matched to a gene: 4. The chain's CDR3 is CASRDSGTDTQYF. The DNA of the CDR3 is TGTGCCAGCCGGGACAGCGGCACAGATACGCAGTATTTT.

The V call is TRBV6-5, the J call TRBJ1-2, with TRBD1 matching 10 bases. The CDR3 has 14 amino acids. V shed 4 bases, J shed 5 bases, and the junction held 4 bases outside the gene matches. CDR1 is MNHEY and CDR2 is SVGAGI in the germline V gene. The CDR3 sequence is CASSWTGGRYGYTF. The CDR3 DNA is TGTGCCAGCAGTTGGACAGGGGGGAGGTATGGCTACACCTTC.

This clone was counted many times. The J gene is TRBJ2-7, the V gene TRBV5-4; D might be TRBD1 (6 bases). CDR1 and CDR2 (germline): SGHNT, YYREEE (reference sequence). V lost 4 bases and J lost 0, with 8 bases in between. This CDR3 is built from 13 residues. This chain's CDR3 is CASSIGGSYEQYF. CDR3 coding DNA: TGTGCCAGCAGCATAGGGGGCTCCTACGAGCAGTACTTC.

The CDR3 sequence: CSVGRMNTEAFF. CDR3 bases: TGCAGCGTTGGCAGGATGAACACTGAAGCTTTCTTT. J is TRBJ1-1 and V is TRBV29-1; D is unresolved. CDR1 is SQVTM and CDR2 is ANQGSEA in the germline V gene. Trimming removed 4 bases at V and 0 bases at J, with 6 bases between. CDR3 length equals 12 residues.

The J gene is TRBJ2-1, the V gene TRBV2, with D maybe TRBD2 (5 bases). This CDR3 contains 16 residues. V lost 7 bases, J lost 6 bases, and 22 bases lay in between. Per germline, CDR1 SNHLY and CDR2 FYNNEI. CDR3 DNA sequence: TGTGCCAGCAAGCTCGGGTCCGGTGGGAGTAGCAATGAGCAGTTCTTC. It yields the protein CASKLGSGGSSNEQFF.

CDR3 in amino acids: CSGMGRGGNTIYF. The CDR3 DNA reads as TGCAGCGGGATGGGGCGCGGTGGAAACACCATATATTTT. V and J are TRBV29-1 and TRBJ2-2, with D possibly matching TRBD1 (5 bases). The tail of the sequence fits TRBJ1-3 better, so the J call may be wrong. The CDR3 covers 13 residues. Germline V CDR1 and CDR2: SQVTM, ANQGSEA.

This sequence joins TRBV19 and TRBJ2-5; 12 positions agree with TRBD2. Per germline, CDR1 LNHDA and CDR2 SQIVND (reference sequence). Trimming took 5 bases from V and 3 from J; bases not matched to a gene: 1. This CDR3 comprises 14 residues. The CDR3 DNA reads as TGTGCCAGTAGTCCTAGCGGGGGGGAAGAGACCCAGTACTTC. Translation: CASSPSGGEETQYF.

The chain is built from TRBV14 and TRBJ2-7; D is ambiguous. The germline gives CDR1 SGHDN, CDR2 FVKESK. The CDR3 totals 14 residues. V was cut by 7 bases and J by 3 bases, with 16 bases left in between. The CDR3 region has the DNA TGTGCCAGCACTTCATTCCCGGGTGGCTACGAGCAGTACTTC. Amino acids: CASTSFPGGYEQYF. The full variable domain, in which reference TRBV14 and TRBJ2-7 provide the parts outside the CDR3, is EAGVTQFPSHSVIEKGQTVTLRCDPISGHDNLYWYRRVMGKEIKFLLHFVKESKQDESGMPNNRFLAERTGGTYSTLKVQPAELEDSGVYFCASTSFPGGYEQYFGPGTRLTVT.

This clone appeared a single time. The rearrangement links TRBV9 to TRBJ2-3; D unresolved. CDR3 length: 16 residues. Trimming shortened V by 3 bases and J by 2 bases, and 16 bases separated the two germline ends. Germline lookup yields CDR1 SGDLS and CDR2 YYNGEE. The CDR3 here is CASSGRSWATTDTQYF. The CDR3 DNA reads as TGTGCCAGCAGCGGGCGATCCTGGGCTACCACAGATACGCAGTATTTT.

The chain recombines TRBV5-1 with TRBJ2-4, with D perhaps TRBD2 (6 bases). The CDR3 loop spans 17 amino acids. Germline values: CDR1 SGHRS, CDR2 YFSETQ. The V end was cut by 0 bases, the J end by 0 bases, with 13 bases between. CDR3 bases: TGCGCCAGCAGCTTGGGGCTAGCGTCCATAGCCAAAAACATTCAGTACTTC. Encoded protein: CASSLGLASIAKNIQYF.

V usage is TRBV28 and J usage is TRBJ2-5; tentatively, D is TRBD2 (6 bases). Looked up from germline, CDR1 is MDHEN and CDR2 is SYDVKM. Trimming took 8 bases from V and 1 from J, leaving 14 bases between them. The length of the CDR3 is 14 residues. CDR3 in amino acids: CASRLSGPQETQYF. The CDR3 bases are TGTGCCAGCCGGTTAAGCGGGCCCCAAGAGACCCAGTACTTC.

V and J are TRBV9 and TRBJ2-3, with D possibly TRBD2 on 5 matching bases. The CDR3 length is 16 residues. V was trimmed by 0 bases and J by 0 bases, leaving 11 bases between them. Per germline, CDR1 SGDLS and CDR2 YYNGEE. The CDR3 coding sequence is TGTGCCAGCAGCGTAGAGAGAGCGGTGAGCACAGATACGCAGTATTTT. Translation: CASSVERAVSTDTQYF.

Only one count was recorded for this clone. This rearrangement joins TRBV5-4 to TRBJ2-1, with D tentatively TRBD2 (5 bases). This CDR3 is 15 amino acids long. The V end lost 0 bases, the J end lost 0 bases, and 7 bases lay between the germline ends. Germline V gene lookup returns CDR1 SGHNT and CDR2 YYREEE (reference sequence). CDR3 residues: CASSLEAGSYNEQFF. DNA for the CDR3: TGTGCCAGCAGCTTGGAGGCGGGCTCCTACAATGAGCAGTTCTTC.

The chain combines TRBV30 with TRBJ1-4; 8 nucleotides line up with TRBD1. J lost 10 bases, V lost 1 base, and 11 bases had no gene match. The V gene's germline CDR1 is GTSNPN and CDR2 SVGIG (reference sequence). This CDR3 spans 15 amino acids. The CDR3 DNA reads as TGTGCCTGGAGTGCCGGTCCGGGGACAGGCGGAAAACTGTTTTTT. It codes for CAWSAGPGTGGKLFF.

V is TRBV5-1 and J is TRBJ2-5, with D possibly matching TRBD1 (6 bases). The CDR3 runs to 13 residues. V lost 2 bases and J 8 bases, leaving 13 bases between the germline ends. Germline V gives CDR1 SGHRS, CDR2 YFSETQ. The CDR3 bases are TGCGCCAGCAGCTTTGACAGGACCTTAACCCAGTACTTC. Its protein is CASSFDRTLTQYF.

This CDR3 reads CASSPHRGVETQYF. The CDR3 nucleotides read TGTGCCAGCAGCCCCCACAGGGGTGTAGAGACCCAGTACTTC. The gene calls are TRBV7-8 and TRBJ2-5; 7 positions match TRBD1. With 5 bases clipped from V and 4 bases from J, the junction kept 7 bases outside the gene matches. Germline V gives CDR1 SGHVS, CDR2 FQNEAQ. The CDR3 spans 14 residues.